This T cell receptor (beta chain) was captured in a study of shared clonotypes between healthy human individuals. Every immunoSEQ plate was one replicate of a subset's evenly spread DNA. Some clones are missing from TCRdb's copy, which holds only in-frame ones; the method was immunoSEQ multiplex PCR. This repertoire shows about 490,000 clones, around 80% found once; its top ten account for about 12%. This clone was seen just once. This receptor was identified in a woman in her thirties or forties in good health. Some clones in this sample may be carry-over from other donors' samples. Sequencing used PBMCs.

This chain's CDR3 is CASSGGAGQGQETQYF. Here the CDR3 DNA reads TGTGCCAGCAGCGGAGGGGCCGGACAGGGACAAGAGACCCAGTACTTC. This rearrangement joins TRBV9 to TRBJ2-5; 8 bases line up with TRBD1. This CDR3 has 16 amino acids. Germline V gene data show CDR1 as SGDLS and CDR2 as YYNGEE. Trimming took 3 bases from V and 2 from J; bases not matched to a gene: 9.